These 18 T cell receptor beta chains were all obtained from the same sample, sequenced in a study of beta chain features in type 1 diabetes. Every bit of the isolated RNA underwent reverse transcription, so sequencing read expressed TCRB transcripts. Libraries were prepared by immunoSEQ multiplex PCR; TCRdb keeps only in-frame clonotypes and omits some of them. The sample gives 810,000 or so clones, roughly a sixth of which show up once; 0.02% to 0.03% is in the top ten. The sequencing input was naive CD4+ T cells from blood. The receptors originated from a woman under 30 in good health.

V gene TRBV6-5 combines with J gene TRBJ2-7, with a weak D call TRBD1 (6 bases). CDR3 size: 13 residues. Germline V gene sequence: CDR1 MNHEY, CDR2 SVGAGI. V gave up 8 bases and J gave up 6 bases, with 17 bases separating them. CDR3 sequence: CASGWTQGREQYF. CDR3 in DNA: TGTGCCAGCGGTTGGACTCAGGGGCGCGAGCAGTACTTC.

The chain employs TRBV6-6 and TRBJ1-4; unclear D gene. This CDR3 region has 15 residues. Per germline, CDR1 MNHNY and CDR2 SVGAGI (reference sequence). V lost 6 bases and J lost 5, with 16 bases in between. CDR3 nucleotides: TGTGCCAGCAGCTTACTGAATCCCCGCAATGAAAAACTGTTTTTT. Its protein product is CASSLLNPRNEKLFF.

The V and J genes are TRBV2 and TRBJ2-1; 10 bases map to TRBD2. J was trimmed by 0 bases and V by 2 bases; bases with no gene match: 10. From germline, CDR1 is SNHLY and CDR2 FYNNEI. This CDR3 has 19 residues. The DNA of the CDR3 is TGTGCCAGCAGTGAATTGCCCAGCGGGAGGGCCCTCTCCTACAATGAGCAGTTCTTC. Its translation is CASSELPSGRALSYNEQFF.

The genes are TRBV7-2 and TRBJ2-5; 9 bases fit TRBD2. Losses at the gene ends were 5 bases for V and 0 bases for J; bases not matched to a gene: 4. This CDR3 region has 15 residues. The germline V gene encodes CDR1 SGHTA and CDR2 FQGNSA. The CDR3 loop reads CASSPRTSDQETQYF. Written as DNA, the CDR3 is TGTGCCAGCAGCCCAAGGACTAGCGACCAAGAGACCCAGTACTTC. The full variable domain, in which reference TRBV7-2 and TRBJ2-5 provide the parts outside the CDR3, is GAGVSQSPSNKVTEKGKDVELRCDPISGHTALYWYRQSLGQGLEFLIYFQGNSAPDKSGLPSDRFSAERTGGSVSTLTIQRTQQEDSAVYLCASSPRTSDQETQYFGPGTRLLVL.

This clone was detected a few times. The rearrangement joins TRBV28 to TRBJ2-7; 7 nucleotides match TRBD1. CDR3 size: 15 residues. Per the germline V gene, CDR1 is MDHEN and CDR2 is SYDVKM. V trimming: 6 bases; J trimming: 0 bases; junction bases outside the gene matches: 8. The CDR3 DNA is TGTGCCAGCAGCCTACACGGACAGGTCTCCTACGAGCAGTACTTC. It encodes CASSLHGQVSYEQYF.

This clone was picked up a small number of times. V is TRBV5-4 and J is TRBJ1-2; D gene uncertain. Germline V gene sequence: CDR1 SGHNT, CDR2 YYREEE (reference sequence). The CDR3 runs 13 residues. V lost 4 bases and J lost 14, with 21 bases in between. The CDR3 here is CASSLPEDRRETF. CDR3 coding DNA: TGTGCCAGCAGCCTCCCGGAAGACCGCCGTGAGACCTTC.

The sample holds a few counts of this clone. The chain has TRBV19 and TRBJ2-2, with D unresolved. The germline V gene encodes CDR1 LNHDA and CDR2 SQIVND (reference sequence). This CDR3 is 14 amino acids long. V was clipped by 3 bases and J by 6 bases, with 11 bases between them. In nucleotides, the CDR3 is TGTGCCAGTAGTATCCCAGTTGGCCCCGGGGAGCTGTTTTTT. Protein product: CASSIPVGPGELFF.

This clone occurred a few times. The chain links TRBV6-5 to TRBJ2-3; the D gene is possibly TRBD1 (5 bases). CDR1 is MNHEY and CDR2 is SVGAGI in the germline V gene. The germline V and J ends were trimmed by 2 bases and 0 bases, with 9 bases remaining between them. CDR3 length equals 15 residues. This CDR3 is CASSYSRGSTDTQYF. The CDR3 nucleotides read TGTGCCAGCAGTTACAGTAGGGGTAGCACAGATACGCAGTATTTT.

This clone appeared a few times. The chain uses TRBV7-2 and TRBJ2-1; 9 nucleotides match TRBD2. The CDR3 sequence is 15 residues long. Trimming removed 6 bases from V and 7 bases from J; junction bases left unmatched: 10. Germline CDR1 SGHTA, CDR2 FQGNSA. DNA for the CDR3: TGTGCCAGCAGTTTACAGAGCGGGAGGTGGAATGAGCAGTTCTTC. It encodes CASSLQSGRWNEQFF.

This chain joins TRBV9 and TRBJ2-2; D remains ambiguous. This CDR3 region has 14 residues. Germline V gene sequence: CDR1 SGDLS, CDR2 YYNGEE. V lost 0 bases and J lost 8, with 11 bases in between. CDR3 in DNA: TGTGCCAGCAGCGTAGAAAGAACACCGGGGGAGCTGTTTTTT. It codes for CASSVERTPGELFF.

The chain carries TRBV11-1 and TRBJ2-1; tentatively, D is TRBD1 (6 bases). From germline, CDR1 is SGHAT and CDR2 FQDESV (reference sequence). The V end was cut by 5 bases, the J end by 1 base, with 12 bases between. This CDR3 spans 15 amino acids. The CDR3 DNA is TGTGCCAGCAGCCCCCGGGACAAGTCCTACAATGAGCAGTTCTTC. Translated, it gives CASSPRDKSYNEQFF.

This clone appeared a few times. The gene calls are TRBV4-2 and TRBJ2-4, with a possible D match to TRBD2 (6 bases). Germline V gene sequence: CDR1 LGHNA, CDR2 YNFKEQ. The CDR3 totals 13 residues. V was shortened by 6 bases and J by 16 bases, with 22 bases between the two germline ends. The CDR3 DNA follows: TGTGCCAGCAGTTTGACTAGGCTCAGTTCGGTATACTTC. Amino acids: CASSLTRLSSVYF.

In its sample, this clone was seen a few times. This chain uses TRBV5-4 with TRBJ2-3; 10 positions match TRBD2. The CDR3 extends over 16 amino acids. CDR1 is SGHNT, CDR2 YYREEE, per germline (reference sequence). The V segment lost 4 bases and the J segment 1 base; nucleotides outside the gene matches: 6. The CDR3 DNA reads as TGTGCCAGCAGCCGACCTGGACTAGCGGGCACAGATACGCAGTATTTT. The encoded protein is CASSRPGLAGTDTQYF.

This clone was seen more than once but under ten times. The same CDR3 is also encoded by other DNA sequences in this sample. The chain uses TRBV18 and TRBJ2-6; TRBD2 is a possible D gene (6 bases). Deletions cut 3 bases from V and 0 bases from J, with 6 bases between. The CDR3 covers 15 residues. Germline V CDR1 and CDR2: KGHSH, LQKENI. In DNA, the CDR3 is TGTGCCAGCTCACCGGGGGGCTCTGGGGCCAACGTCCTGACTTTC. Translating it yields CASSPGGSGANVLTF.

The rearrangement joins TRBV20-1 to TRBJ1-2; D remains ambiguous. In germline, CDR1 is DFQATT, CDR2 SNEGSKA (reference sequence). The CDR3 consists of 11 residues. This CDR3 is CIRGGMYGYTF. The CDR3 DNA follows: TGCATCCGCGGAGGGATGTATGGCTACACCTTC.

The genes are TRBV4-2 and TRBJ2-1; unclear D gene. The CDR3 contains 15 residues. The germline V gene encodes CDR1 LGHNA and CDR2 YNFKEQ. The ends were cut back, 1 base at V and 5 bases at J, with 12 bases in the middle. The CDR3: CASSQVSLVDNEQFF. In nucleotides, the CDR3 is TGTGCCAGCAGCCAAGTGTCCCTAGTCGACAATGAGCAGTTCTTC.

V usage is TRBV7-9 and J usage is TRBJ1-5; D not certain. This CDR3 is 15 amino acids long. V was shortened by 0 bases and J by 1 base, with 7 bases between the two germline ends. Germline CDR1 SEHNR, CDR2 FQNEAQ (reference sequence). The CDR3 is CASSLAGESNQPQHF. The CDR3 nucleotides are TGTGCCAGCAGCTTAGCTGGAGAGAGCAATCAGCCCCAGCATTTT.

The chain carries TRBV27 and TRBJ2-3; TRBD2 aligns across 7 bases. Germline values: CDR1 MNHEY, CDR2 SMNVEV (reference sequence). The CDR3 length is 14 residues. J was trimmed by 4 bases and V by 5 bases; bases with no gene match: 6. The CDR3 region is CASSPRTSPDTQYF. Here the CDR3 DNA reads TGTGCCAGCAGTCCGCGGACTAGTCCAGATACGCAGTATTTT.